These 8 T cell receptor beta chains originate from one sample sequenced in a study of blood T cell repertoires in COVID-19. Here immunoSEQ multiplex PCR was the method, and the copy in TCRdb shows in-frame clones only, minus some. The data show 200,000 to 300,000 clones, with around 81% seen just once and approximately 1.8% held by the top ten. Material: peripheral blood. The origin of the receptors is a man aged 30 to 45 who had recovered from COVID-19.

The rearrangement joins TRBV7-9 to TRBJ1-3; the D gene is possibly TRBD1 (6 bases). CDR1 and CDR2 from the germline V gene are SEHNR and FQNEAQ (reference sequence). The CDR3 length is 16 residues. The V end lost 5 bases, the J end lost 3 bases, and 17 bases lay between the germline ends. CDR3 sequence reads: CASSSVGGAFGNTIYF. In DNA form, the CDR3 reads TGTGCCAGCAGCAGCGTTGGGGGCGCGTTTGGAAACACCATATATTTT.

The chain uses TRBV7-2 and TRBJ1-5, with 8 bases identical to TRBD1. Trimming at V came to 3 bases and at J to 3 bases, leaving 7 bases not matched to a gene. Germline assignment: CDR1 SGHTA and CDR2 FQGNSA. This CDR3 comprises 16 residues. The CDR3 sequence: CASSLSAGGTNQPQHF. The CDR3, as DNA: TGTGCCAGCAGCTTGTCGGCAGGGGGCACCAATCAGCCCCAGCATTTT.

V and J are TRBV5-5 and TRBJ2-3; TRBD2 matches at 8 bases. This CDR3 has 16 residues. The junction had 7 bases not matched to a gene; V was cut back by 4 bases and J by 0 bases. Germline loops: CDR1 SGHKS, CDR2 YYEKEE (reference sequence). In DNA form, the CDR3 reads TGTGCCAGCAGCAAAGGACTAGCCCCAAGCACAGATACGCAGTATTTT. Its translation: CASSKGLAPSTDTQYF.

The CDR3: CATTPDSFTYEQYV. CDR3 sequence (DNA): TGTGCCACCACCCCGGACAGCTTTACCTACGAGCAGTACGTC. This chain links TRBV6-5 with TRBJ2-7, with D possibly TRBD1 on 6 matching bases. The germline V and J ends were trimmed by 10 bases and 2 bases, with 18 bases remaining between them. CDR3 size: 14 residues. The V gene's germline CDR1 is MNHEY and CDR2 SVGAGI.

V and J are TRBV11-2 and TRBJ1-2, with D hard to call. The CDR3 spans 14 residues. Germline V gene lookup returns CDR1 SGHAT and CDR2 FQNNGV. Trimming took 5 bases from V and 1 from J, leaving 11 bases between them. As DNA, the CDR3 is TGTGCCAGCAGCACGGCGGAATTTAACTATGGCTACACCTTC. This codes for CASSTAEFNYGYTF.

V usage is TRBV6-5 and J usage is TRBJ2-2; 7 bases are a match to TRBD1. CDR3 size: 15 residues. The V and J ends lost 6 bases and 0 bases, in that order; junction bases with no gene match: 4. Germline CDR1 reads MNHEY; CDR2 reads SVGAGI. The CDR3 loop is CASRAGTANTGELFF. Here the CDR3 DNA reads TGTGCCAGCAGAGCCGGGACAGCGAACACCGGGGAGCTGTTTTTT.

The chain links TRBV10-3 to TRBJ1-1; maybe TRBD1 (6 bases). The CDR3 has 15 amino acids. V gave up 6 bases and J gave up 4 bases, with 18 bases separating them. Germline CDR1 is ENHRY and CDR2 is SYGVKD. The CDR3 nucleotides read TGTGCCATCAGGTCCCCGACAGGAGGAAGCACTGAAGCTTTCTTT. Translating it yields CAIRSPTGGSTEAFF.

V is TRBV7-3 and J is TRBJ2-5, with a tentative D call TRBD2 (7 bases). Germline V gives CDR1 SGHTA, CDR2 FQGTGA. This CDR3 has 15 residues. Trimming took 5 bases from V and 4 from J, leaving 17 bases between them. The CDR3 DNA sequence: TGTGCCAGCAGCCCAAGTGGGGGGGCGGCAGAGACCCAGTACTTC. Translating it yields CASSPSGGAAETQYF.